Reported below is one T cell receptor (beta chain). This sample was included in a study of blood T cell repertoires in COVID-19. The repertoire was sequenced with immunoSEQ multiplex PCR; TCRdb's copy has only in-frame clones and lacks some. This table holds approximately 220,000 clones, about 85% found once. The germline CDR1 and CDR2 sequences are SGHDN and FVKESK. The V segment lost 4 bases and the J segment 4 bases; nucleotides outside the gene matches: 8. The CDR3 covers 16 residues. The rearrangement joins TRBV14 to TRBJ2-1; 9 bases line up with TRBD2. The clonotype comes from a man between 45 and 60 years old who had recovered from COVID-19. The specimen sequenced was peripheral blood. CDR3 DNA sequence: TGTGCCAGCAGCCCGTTGACTAGCGGTTCGTACAATGAGCAGTTCTTC. It yields the protein CASSPLTSGSYNEQFF.